This TCR beta chain was sequenced for a study of vaccination effects on CD4 cells after COVID-19 (dated by TCRdb to between 2021 and 2023). In terms of the full investigation: Two doses of either the BNT162b2 or the mRNA-1273 mRNA SARS-CoV-2 vaccine were administered to participants. The Oncomine TCR Beta short-read assay on an Illumina iSeq 100 was used to sequence cultures from other donors in the study. SARS-CoV-2 spike-specific CD4+ TCR repertoires from before and after mRNA vaccination were compared in COVID-19 convalescent patients and in infection-naive vaccine recipients. The full study included around ten COVID-19 convalescent patients and a few SARS-CoV-2-naive healthy vaccine recipients.

What the research found in general, with its limitations: The study was limited by a small number of convalescent patients, and early post-infection timepoints were lacking. In healthy vaccine recipients, vaccine-induced clones were almost all SARS-CoV-2 mono-reactive, with only 1 of 255 cross-reactive with common cold coronaviruses. Both infection-induced and vaccine-induced clones contracted markedly at late post-vaccination timepoints, which is consistent with waning T cell responses.

To identify antigen-specific CD4+ T cell clonotypes by their expansion, the ViraFEST assay first stimulated PBMC with viral peptide pools and then applied TCR sequencing. After about 9 days of culture, CD4+ T cells were isolated with the EasySep CD4+ T cell isolation kit. The absence of prior SARS-CoV-2 infection in healthy vaccine recipients was confirmed by negative nucleocapsid antibodies before and after vaccination. Each well held 2 million to 2.5 million PBMC cultured in IMDM containing 5% human AB serum, 8.5 to 10 IU/ml IL-2 and gentamicin, along with 8 to 10 ug/ml peptides. Half of the culture medium was replaced with fresh IL-2-containing medium on days 3 and 7. Each peptide stimulation condition was cultured in triplicate wells unless otherwise noted. Using Ficoll-Paque Plus gradient centrifugation, PBMC were separated from whole blood and then either used fresh or cryopreserved at -140C. The spike proteins of SARS-CoV-2 and of the common cold coronaviruses HCoV-NL63, HCoV-OC43 and HCoV-229E were spanned by overlapping peptide pools. The QIAamp micro DNA kit was used to extract genomic DNA from the cultured CD4+ T cells.

For this clone: The antigen this receptor binds is unknown. No much larger clonotype is one base removed from it; base qualities were not supplied.

The library was made by the immunoSEQ multiplex PCR assay. DNA from the CD4+ T cells that had been cultured and isolated underwent TCR beta CDR3 sequencing. As for the authors' bioinformatics: Non-productive TCR sequences were removed and reads were trimmed to the CDR3 region, keeping CDR3s of at least 7 amino acids. The MANAFEST web app was used to identify antigen-specific clonotypes by comparing expansion in peptide wells with expansion in reference cultures. To count as positive, a clone had to show expansion at FDR<0.05 compared with the reference and with all other wells, an odds ratio above 5, and a frequency above 0.1% in two replicate wells. Clonotypes significantly expanded in SARS-CoV-2 spike wells and in at least one common cold coronavirus spike condition were defined as cross-reactive. CDR3 similarity was assessed by Levenshtein distance with the stringdist R package, and unrooted trees were built with ape in R 3.6.1. TCRdb mirrors the immuneACCESS table, restricted to in-frame sequences. Some clones are absent from its copies; in checked studies, under half trace to an unresolved V gene, and the reason for the others is unknown. That table gives V, J and clone size, and the DNA gave D and trimming. This sample comprises approximately 28,000 clones, roughly 73% of them detected only once. Roughly 20% of the sample is taken by the ten largest.

CDR1 and CDR2 (SGHRS, YFSETQ) derive from the germline V gene. Germline trimming: 5 bases from V, 6 bases from J; junction bases outside gene matches: 13. The CDR3, cysteine through phenylalanine, is 17 amino acids long. Solely the CDR3 DNA is kept, with 51 bases framed from the first base. The input for sequencing was CD4+ T cells from PBMCs cultured with HCoV-NL63 spike peptides, taken before COVID-19 vaccination. The intended sense of this specimen's cell subset or site label: HCoV-NL63 spike overlapping peptide pool stimulation. The sequence links TRBV5-1 to TRBJ2-3, and 12 junction bases match TRBD2. The source of this sequence is a human donor who received a COVID-19 vaccine. At the DNA level, the sequence is TGCGCCAGCAGGCCCCTACTAGCGGGGGGCCCCCGGGATACGCAGTATTTT. The encoded protein is CASRPLLAGGPRDTQYF. With the portions outside the CDR3 filled from the reference TRBV5-1 and TRBJ2-3 genes, the complete variable region becomes KAGVTQTPRYLIKTRGQQVTLSCSPISGHRSVSWYQQTPGQGLQFLFEYFSETQRNKGNFPGRFSGRQFSNSRSEMNVSTLELGDSALYLCASRPLLAGGPRDTQYFGPGTRLTVL.